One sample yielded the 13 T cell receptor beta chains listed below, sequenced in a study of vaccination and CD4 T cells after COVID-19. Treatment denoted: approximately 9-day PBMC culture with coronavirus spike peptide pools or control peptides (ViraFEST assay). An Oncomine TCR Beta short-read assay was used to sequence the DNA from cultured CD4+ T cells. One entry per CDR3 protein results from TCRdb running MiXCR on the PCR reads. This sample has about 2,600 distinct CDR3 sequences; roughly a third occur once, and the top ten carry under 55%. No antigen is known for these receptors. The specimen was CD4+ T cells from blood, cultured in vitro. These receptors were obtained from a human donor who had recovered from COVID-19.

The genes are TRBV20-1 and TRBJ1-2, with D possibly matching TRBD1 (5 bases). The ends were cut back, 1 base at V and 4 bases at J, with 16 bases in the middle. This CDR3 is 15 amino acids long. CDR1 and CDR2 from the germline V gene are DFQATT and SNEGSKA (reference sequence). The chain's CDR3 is CSARVTTGLTYGYTF. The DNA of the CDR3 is TGCAGTGCTAGAGTCACCACGGGACTCACCTATGGCTACACCTTC.

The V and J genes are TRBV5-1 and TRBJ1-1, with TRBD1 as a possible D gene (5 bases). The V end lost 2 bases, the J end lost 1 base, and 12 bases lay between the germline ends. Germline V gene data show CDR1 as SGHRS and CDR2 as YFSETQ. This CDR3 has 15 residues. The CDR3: CASSFVEGSNTEAFF. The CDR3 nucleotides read TGCGCCAGCAGCTTTGTCGAGGGGTCGAACACTGAAGCTTTCTTT.

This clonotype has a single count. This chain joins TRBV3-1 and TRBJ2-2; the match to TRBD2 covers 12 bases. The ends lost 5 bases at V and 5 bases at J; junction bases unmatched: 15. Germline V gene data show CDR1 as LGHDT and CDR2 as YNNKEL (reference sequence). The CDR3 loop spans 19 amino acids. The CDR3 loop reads CASSRRRLAGGPSTGELFF. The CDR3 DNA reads TGTGCCAGCAGCAGACGTCGGCTAGCGGGGGGGCCCAGTACCGGGGAGCTGTTTTTT.

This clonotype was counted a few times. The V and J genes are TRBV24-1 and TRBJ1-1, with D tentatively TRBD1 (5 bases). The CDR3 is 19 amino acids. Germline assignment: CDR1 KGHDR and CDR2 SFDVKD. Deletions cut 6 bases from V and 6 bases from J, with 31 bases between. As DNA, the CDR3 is TGTGCCACCAGTCGGGGGTTAAAGGGGTTAAACTTGGGAGTGCCTGAAGCTTTCTTT. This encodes CATSRGLKGLNLGVPEAFF.

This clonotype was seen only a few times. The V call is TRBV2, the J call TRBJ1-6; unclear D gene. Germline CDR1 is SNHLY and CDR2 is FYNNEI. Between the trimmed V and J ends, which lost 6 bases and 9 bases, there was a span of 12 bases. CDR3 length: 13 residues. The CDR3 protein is CASRADVGSPLHF. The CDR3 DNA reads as TGTGCCAGCAGAGCCGACGTTGGTTCACCCCTCCACTTT. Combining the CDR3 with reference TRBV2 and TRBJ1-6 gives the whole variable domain EPEVTQTPSHQVTQMGQEVILRCVPISNHLYFYWYRQILGQKVEFLVSFYNNEISEKSEIFDDQFSVERPDGSNFTLKIRSTKLEDSAMYFCASRADVGSPLHFGNGTRLTVT.

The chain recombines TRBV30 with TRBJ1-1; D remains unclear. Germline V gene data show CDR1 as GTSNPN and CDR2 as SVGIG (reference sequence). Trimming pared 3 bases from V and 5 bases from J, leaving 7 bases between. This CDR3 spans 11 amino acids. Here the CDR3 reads CAWSARTEAFF. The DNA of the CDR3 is TGTGCCTGGAGCGCGAGGACTGAAGCTTTCTTT.

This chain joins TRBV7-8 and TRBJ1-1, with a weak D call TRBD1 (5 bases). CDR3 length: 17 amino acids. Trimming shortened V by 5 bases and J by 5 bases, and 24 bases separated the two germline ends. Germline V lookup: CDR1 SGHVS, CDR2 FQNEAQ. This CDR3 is CASSPSGGMGVRTEAFF. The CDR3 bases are TGTGCCAGCAGCCCAAGTGGGGGAATGGGGGTGAGAACTGAAGCTTTCTTT.

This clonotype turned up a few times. DNA of the CDR3: TGTGCCAGTACTACGGGGCCCCGGCAGCCCCAGCATTTT. It codes for CASTTGPRQPQHF. The gene calls are TRBV19 and TRBJ1-5; perhaps TRBD1 as D (5 bases). V gave up 7 bases and J gave up 7 bases, with 14 bases separating them. The length of the CDR3 is 13 residues. From germline, CDR1 is LNHDA and CDR2 SQIVND (reference sequence). Full variable domain (remainder filled in from reference TRBV19 and TRBJ1-5): DGGITQSPKYLFRKEGQNVTLSCEQNLNHDAMYWYRQDPGQGLRLIYYSQIVNDFQKGDIAEGYSVSREKKESFPLTVTSAQKNPTAFYLCASTTGPRQPQHFGDGTRLSIL.

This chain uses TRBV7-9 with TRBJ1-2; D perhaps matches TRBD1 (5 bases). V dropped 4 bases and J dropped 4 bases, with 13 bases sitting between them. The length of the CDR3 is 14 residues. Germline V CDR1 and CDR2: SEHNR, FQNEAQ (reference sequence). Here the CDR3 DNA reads TGTGCCAGCAGCTCCGGGACTCCCGGCTATGGCTACACCTTC. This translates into CASSSGTPGYGYTF.

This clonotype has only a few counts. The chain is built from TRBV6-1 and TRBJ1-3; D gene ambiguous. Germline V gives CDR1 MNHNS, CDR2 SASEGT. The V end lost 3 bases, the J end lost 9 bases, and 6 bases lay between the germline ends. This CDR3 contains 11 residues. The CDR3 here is CASSEVGTIYF. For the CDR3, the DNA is TGTGCCAGCAGTGAGGTTGGCACCATATATTTT.

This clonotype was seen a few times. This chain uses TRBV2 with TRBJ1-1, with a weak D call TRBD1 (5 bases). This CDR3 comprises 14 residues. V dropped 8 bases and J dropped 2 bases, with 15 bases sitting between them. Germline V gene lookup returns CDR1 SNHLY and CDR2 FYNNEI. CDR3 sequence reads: CASVPGTLNTEAFF. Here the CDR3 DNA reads TGTGCCAGCGTCCCCGGGACCCTAAACACTGAAGCTTTCTTT.

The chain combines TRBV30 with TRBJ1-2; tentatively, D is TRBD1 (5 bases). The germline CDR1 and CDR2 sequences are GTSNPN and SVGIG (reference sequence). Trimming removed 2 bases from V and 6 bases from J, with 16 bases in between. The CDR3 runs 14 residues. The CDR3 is CAWSPRGFPDGYTF. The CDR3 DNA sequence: TGTGCCTGGAGTCCAAGGGGCTTCCCGGATGGCTACACCTTC.

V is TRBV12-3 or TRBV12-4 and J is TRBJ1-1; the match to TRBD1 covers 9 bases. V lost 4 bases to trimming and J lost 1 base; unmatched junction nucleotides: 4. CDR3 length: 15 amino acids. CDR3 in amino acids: CASSSQGQGNTEAFF. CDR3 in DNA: TGTGCCAGCAGTTCCCAGGGACAGGGGAACACTGAAGCTTTCTTT.